This entry features one TCR beta chain sequence. Its antigen is unknown. The sample belongs to a study of cytomegalovirus exposure and HLA in healthy donors. Study context: Earlier findings included approximately 120 million unique TCR beta sequences obtained from 150 million to 200 million T cells.

This PCR relied on a set of 60 Vbeta primers and 13 Jbeta primers. Under the authors' procedure: Later, an analysis found roughly 80 million unique TCR beta chains, and 8.5 million to 14 million of these were shared. The protocol was immunoSEQ multiplex PCR, while the TCRdb copy is restricted to in-frame clones and leaves out a portion. Clone size and V and J calls were adopted from that table, with D and trimming inferred from the DNA. The table has some 150,000 clones, around 79% seen once. Notes on the study in general: Cytomegalovirus status, reportedly, was diagnosed with high specificity and sensitivity by the classifier. The study dropped some indistinguishable V segments, TRBV6-2 and TRBV6-3 among them.

The V gene's germline CDR1 is MNHNY and CDR2 SVGAGI (reference sequence). The CDR3 runs 12 residues. The V and J ends lost 7 bases and 7 bases respectively, with 8 bases between them. The sequence derives from a man between 40 and 49 years old in good health and CMV-seronegative. The chain carries TRBV6-6 and TRBJ1-6; D call uncertain. Sequencing was performed on PBMCs. The CDR3: CASNTLNSPLHF. The CDR3 region has the DNA TGTGCCAGCAATACCCTAAATTCACCCCTCCACTTT.